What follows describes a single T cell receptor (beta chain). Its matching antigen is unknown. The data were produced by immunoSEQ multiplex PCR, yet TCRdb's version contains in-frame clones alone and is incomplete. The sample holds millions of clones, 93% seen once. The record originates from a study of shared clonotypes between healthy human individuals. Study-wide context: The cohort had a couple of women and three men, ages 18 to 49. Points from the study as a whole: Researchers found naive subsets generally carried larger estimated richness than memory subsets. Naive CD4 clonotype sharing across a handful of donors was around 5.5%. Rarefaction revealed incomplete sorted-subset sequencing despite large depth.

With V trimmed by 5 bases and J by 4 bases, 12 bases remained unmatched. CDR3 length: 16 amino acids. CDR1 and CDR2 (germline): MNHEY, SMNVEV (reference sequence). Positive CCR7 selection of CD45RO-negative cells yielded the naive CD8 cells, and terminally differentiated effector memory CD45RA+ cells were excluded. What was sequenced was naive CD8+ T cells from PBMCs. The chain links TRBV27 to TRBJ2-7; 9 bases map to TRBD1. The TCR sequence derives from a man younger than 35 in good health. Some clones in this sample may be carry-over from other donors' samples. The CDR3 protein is CASSPPPGQGTYEQYF. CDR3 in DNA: TGTGCCAGCAGTCCTCCACCGGGACAGGGAACGTACGAGCAGTACTTC.